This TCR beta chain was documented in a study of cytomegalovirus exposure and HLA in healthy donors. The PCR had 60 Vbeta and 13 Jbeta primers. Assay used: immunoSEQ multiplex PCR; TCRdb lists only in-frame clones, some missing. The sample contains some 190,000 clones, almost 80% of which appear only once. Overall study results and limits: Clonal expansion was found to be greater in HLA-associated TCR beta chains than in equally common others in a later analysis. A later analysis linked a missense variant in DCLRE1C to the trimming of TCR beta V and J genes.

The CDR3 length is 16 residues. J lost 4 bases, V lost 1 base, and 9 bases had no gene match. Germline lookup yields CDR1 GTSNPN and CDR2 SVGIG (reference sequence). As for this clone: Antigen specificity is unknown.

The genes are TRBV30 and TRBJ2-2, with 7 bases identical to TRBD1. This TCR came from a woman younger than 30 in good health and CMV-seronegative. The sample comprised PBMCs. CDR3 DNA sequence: TGTGCCTGGAGTGCCGATACAGGGGTGGTCACCGGGGAGCTGTTTTTT. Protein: CAWSADTGVVTGELFF.